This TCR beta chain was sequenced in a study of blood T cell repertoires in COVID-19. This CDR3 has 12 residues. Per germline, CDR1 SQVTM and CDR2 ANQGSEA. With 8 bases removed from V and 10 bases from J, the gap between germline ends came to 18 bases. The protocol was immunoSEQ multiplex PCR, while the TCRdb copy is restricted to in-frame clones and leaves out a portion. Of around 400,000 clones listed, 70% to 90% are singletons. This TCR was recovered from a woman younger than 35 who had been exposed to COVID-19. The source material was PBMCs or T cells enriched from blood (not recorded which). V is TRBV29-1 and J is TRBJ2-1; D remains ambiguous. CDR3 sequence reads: CSPDLVVGEQFF. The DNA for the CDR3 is TGCAGCCCGGATCTTGTGGTTGGCGAGCAGTTCTTC.